The subject of this entry is one T cell receptor (beta chain). As processed by the authors: Amplification with reference gene primers provided the estimates of nucleated cell counts. Sequenced by immunoSEQ multiplex PCR; TCRdb stores in-frame clones only, minus some. The DNA gave D and trimming, while V, J and clone size come from that table. This sample has some 190,000 clones, with around nine tenths found just once. These data belong to a study of blood T cell repertoires in COVID-19. Study details: There were acute and convalescent COVID-19 samples, and they came from the United States, Italy and Spain. T cells, B-cell-depleted T cells, or PBMCs provided the cDNA or gDNA that served as material.

Trimming left V 5 bases short and J 9 bases short, with 19 bases between. The germline V gene encodes CDR1 SEHNR and CDR2 FQNEAQ (reference sequence). The CDR3 has 14 amino acids. The sequence was collected from a man aged 25 to 40 with acute or convalescent COVID-19. This chain uses TRBV7-9 with TRBJ2-5; TRBD1 might be the D (5 bases). Sequenced material: peripheral blood. CDR3 amino acids: CASSGDPSKGAQYF. The CDR3 DNA is TGTGCCAGCAGCGGTGACCCAAGCAAAGGGGCCCAGTACTTC.